These 23 T cell receptor beta chains were all obtained from the same sample, sequenced in a study of T-cell reconstitution after alpha-beta-depleted transplantation in children (dated by TCRdb to about 2016). The sample's treatment or condition label is to be understood as: allogeneic hematopoietic cell transplantation with graft depleted of TCRalphabeta T cells and CD19 B cells. Library method: PCR. TCRdb records Illumina HiSeq 2500 as the sequencer. To normalize quantification of the TCRbeta repertoire, the TCR libraries were built with molecular barcoding that relied on unique molecular identifiers. TCRdb passed the public sequencing reads through fastp at Q25 and MiXCR, retaining productive beta sequences. CDR3 protein sequences are deduplicated, and each keeps its most common genes and DNA. For this sample there are 120,000 to 150,000 distinct CDR3 sequences; 8.8% appear just once. The ten largest clonotypes hold roughly 20% of the sample.

The sample was PBMCs, mostly from graft donor cells, taken 180 days after TCRalphabeta/CD19-depleted stem cell transplant. Source of these receptors: a female patient under 10 years old who had a stem cell transplant for congenital amegakaryocytic thrombocytopenia, so the T cells may come from the graft donor.

This clonotype was detected ten times or more. The chain uses TRBV29-1 and TRBJ1-2; D is possibly TRBD1 (5 bases). From germline, CDR1 is SQVTM and CDR2 ANQGSEA. V gave up 2 bases and J gave up 0 bases, with 10 bases separating them. The CDR3 is 14 amino acids. The CDR3 DNA reads TGCAGCGTTGAATGGGACGGTGCTAACTATGGCTACACCTTC. Protein: CSVEWDGANYGYTF.

This clonotype was counted a few times. The chain combines TRBV12-3 or TRBV12-4 with TRBJ2-7, with D perhaps matching TRBD2 (7 bases). The CDR3 is made up of 13 amino acids. The germline V and J ends were trimmed by 0 bases and 6 bases, with 9 bases remaining between them. CDR3 nucleotide sequence: TGTGCCAGCAGTTTAGCAGGGGGGGGCGAGCAGTACTTC. As protein: CASSLAGGGEQYF.

J is TRBJ2-7 and V is TRBV5-4; possible D gene TRBD1, 6 bases. Trimming removed 4 bases at V and 3 bases at J, with 8 bases between. The length of the CDR3 is 12 residues. CDR1 and CDR2 from the germline V gene are SGHNT and YYREEE (reference sequence). CDR3 sequence: CASSPTGYEQYF. DNA of the CDR3: TGTGCCAGCAGCCCGACAGGCTACGAGCAGTACTTC. The full variable domain, its missing parts supplied by reference TRBV5-4 and TRBJ2-7, is ETGVTQSPTHLIKTRGQQVTLRCSSQSGHNTVSWYQQALGQGPQFIFQYYREEENGRGNFPPRFSGLQFPNYSSELNVNALELDDSALYLCASSPTGYEQYFGPGTRLTVT.

This clonotype was seen a few times. CDR3 sequence reads: CASSYSGRVTFTGELFF. The DNA of the CDR3 is TGTGCCAGCAGTTACTCGGGTCGAGTAACTTTTACCGGGGAGCTGTTTTTT. The chain uses TRBV6-2 or TRBV6-3 and TRBJ2-2; D is uncertain. Per germline, CDR1 MNHEY and CDR2 SVGEGT. V was pared by 0 bases and J by 5 bases, with 16 bases between. The CDR3 sequence is 17 residues long.

This clonotype occurred many times. The V call is TRBV28, the J call TRBJ2-5; D assignment may be TRBD1 or TRBD2 (5 bases each). The CDR3 totals 14 residues. V shed 2 bases and J shed 4 bases, with 11 bases lying between them. CDR1 and CDR2 (germline): MDHEN, SYDVKM. Here the CDR3 reads CASSLTLRGETQYF. The CDR3, as DNA: TGTGCCAGCAGTTTAACCCTGAGGGGAGAGACCCAGTACTTC.

In its sample, this clonotype was seen many times. Here the CDR3 reads CASSEMGPAGNEQFF. The DNA of the CDR3 is TGTGCCAGCAGTGAAATGGGCCCGGCGGGGAATGAGCAGTTCTTC. This chain connects TRBV6-1 to TRBJ2-1; D is possibly TRBD2 (6 bases). Germline V gene lookup returns CDR1 MNHNS and CDR2 SASEGT. V was trimmed by 2 bases and J by 7 bases, leaving 15 bases between them. This CDR3 is 15 amino acids long.

The chain carries TRBV28 and TRBJ2-1; 8 bases agree with TRBD1. J gave up 12 bases and V 4 bases, and 11 bases lay outside the gene matches. In germline, CDR1 is MDHEN, CDR2 SYDVKM. CDR3 length: 14 residues. The CDR3 coding sequence is TGTGCCAGCAGTTCGGTGACAGGGGTTTTTGGGCAGTTCTTC. Protein sequence: CASSSVTGVFGQFF.

Points on this clonotype: At one end, the junction sequence differs from germline, possibly due to a read error. The V and J genes are TRBV9 and TRBJ1-1; D remains ambiguous. The CDR3 consists of 13 residues. Germline V gives CDR1 SGDLS, CDR2 YYNGEE. CDR3 bases: TGTGCCAGCAGCTCCGGACTGAACAGTGAAGCTTTCTTT. As protein: CASSSGLNSEAFF.

The table lists this clonotype with a few counts. Here the CDR3 DNA reads TGTGCCAGCAGCAAAGTAAGGCGTGGTGGAAACAGCTCCTACAATGAGCAGTTCTTC. It specifies CASSKVRRGGNSSYNEQFF. The chain has TRBV21-1 and TRBJ2-1. TRBV21-1 is shown as a pseudogene. The CDR3 spans 19 residues.

The sample holds many counts of this clonotype. The genes are TRBV4-1 and TRBJ2-7; TRBD2 matches at 8 bases. This CDR3 comprises 14 residues. V shed 5 bases, J shed 1 base, and the junction held 4 bases outside the gene matches. Germline assignment: CDR1 MGHRA and CDR2 YSYEKL. DNA for the CDR3: TGCGCCAGCAGCTCGGGAGGGTTTTCCTACGAGCAGTACTTC. This encodes CASSSGGFSYEQYF.

This clonotype was observed at least ten times. The V gene is TRBV12-3 or TRBV12-4, the J gene TRBJ2-5; D is unresolved. Trimming pared 5 bases from V and 2 bases from J, leaving 9 bases between. This CDR3 has 13 amino acids. The CDR3: CASSRDQQETQYF. The CDR3 region has the DNA TGTGCCAGCAGTCGAGATCAACAAGAGACCCAGTACTTC.

The chain links TRBV30 to TRBJ2-3; D perhaps matches TRBD1 (7 bases). The CDR3 has 12 amino acids. V lost 5 bases, J lost 11 bases, and 17 bases lay in between. Germline loops: CDR1 GTSNPN, CDR2 SVGIG (reference sequence). The CDR3 sequence: CAWQGGLYRQYF. CDR3 DNA: TGTGCCTGGCAGGGGGGCCTGTATCGGCAGTATTTT.

The chain combines TRBV10-3 with TRBJ2-2; TRBD2 matches 14 bases. With V trimmed by 6 bases and J by 6 bases, 15 bases remained unmatched. The CDR3 extends over 19 amino acids. CDR1 is ENHRY, CDR2 SYGVKD, per germline. The CDR3, as DNA: TGTGCCATCAGCCCTCCGGGACTAGCGGGAGCTTTTGACGCCGGGGAGCTGTTTTTT. Residues: CAISPPGLAGAFDAGELFF.

This clonotype came up a few times. The V gene is TRBV10-3, the J gene TRBJ1-2, with a possible D match to TRBD1 (5 bases). The CDR3 contains 12 residues. Germline loops: CDR1 ENHRY, CDR2 SYGVKD. The V and J ends lost 6 bases and 1 base respectively, with 6 bases between them. Here the CDR3 DNA reads TGTGCCATCAGGACAGTTAACTATGGCTACACCTTC. Its translation: CAIRTVNYGYTF.

V and J are TRBV24-1 and TRBJ2-5, with D hard to call. The germline CDR1 and CDR2 sequences are KGHDR and SFDVKD. With 0 bases removed from V and 7 bases from J, the gap between germline ends came to 5 bases. The CDR3 has 12 amino acids. In nucleotides, the CDR3 is TGTGCCACCAGTGATTTGCGGAGGACCCAGTACTTC. Encoded protein: CATSDLRRTQYF.

This clonotype was detected only a few times. The CDR3 loop reads CASSQGWRGYEQYF. The CDR3 DNA is TGTGCCAGCAGCCAAGGGTGGAGGGGCTACGAGCAGTACTTC. This chain connects TRBV14 to TRBJ2-7, with D tentatively TRBD2 (6 bases). The CDR3 is 14 amino acids. Germline V lookup: CDR1 SGHDN, CDR2 FVKESK. The V end was cut by 1 base, the J end by 3 bases, with 10 bases between.

This clonotype showed up many times. CDR3 nucleotide sequence: TGTGCCAGCAGACTAGCGGGAGAAGAGACCCAGTACTTC. Protein sequence: CASRLAGEETQYF. The chain carries TRBV6-1 and TRBJ2-5, with TRBD2 identical over 11 bases. The CDR3 length is 13 residues. CDR1 and CDR2 from the germline V gene are MNHNS and SASEGT. V gave up 6 bases and J gave up 3 bases; unmatched junction bases: 0.

This clonotype was detected ten times or more. The V call is TRBV20-1, the J call TRBJ1-1; D uncertain. Trimming cost V 3 bases and J 4 bases, with 12 bases left between them. CDR1 is DFQATT, CDR2 SNEGSKA, per germline (reference sequence). This CDR3 is 13 amino acids long. In nucleotides, the CDR3 is TGCAGTGCTAGGGACTATTACGCCACTGAAGCTTTCTTT. It yields the protein CSARDYYATEAFF.

This clonotype was observed a few times. The gene calls are TRBV5-7 and TRBJ2-7; 7 bases are shared with TRBD1. TRBV5-7 is annotated as an ORF whose role is uncertain. With V trimmed by 8 bases and J by 0 bases, 8 bases remained unmatched. The CDR3 sequence is 14 residues long. The CDR3 coding sequence is TGTGCCAGGGGCCCCGGGACAGCCTCCTACGAGCAGTACTTC. Protein sequence: CARGPGTASYEQYF.

Many counts were recorded for this clonotype. The V gene is TRBV5-1, the J gene TRBJ1-4, with a weak D call TRBD1 (5 bases). Germline CDR1 is SGHRS and CDR2 is YFSETQ. The CDR3 totals 14 residues. The ends were cut back, 5 bases at V and 6 bases at J, with 14 bases in the middle. The CDR3 spells CASRQTDTYEKLFF. CDR3 bases: TGCGCCAGCAGACAGACAGACACATATGAAAAACTGTTTTTT.

The table lists this clonotype with a few counts. J is TRBJ2-3 and V is TRBV20-1; 12 nucleotides align to TRBD2. The CDR3 length is 16 residues. Germline assignment: CDR1 DFQATT and CDR2 SNEGSKA (reference sequence). Unmatched junction bases numbered 10, after V lost 8 bases and J lost 1 base. The CDR3 nucleotides read TGCAGTCCCCGGACTAGCGGGACGGTCGGCACAGATACGCAGTATTTT. Its translation is CSPRTSGTVGTDTQYF.

The chain carries TRBV28 and TRBJ1-4; the D gene is possibly TRBD1 (6 bases). V gave up 6 bases and J gave up 4 bases, with 12 bases separating them. The CDR3 contains 14 residues. Per germline, CDR1 MDHEN and CDR2 SYDVKM. CDR3 DNA: TGTGCCAGCAGAGAGACAGGAGATAATGAAAAACTGTTTTTT. As protein: CASRETGDNEKLFF.

J is TRBJ2-1 and V is TRBV7-8; a possible D gene is TRBD2 (5 bases). V was clipped by 5 bases and J by 9 bases, with 14 bases between them. Germline loops: CDR1 SGHVS, CDR2 FQNEAQ. This CDR3 spans 13 amino acids. CDR3 sequence: CASSPRQGGEQFF. The CDR3 coding sequence is TGTGCCAGCAGCCCACGACAAGGAGGTGAGCAGTTCTTC.